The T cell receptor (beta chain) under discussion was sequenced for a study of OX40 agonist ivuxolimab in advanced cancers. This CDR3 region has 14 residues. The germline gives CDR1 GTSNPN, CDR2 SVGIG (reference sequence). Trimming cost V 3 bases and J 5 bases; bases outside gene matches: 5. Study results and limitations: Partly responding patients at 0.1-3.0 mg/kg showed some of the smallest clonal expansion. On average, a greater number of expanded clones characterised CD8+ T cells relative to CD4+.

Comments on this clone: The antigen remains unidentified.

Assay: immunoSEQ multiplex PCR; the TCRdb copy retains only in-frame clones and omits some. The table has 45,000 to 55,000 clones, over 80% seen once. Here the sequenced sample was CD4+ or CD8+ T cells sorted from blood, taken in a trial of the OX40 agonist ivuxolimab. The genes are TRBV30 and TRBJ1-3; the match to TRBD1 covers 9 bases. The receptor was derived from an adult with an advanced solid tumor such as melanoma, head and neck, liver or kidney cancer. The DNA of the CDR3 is TGTGCCTGGAGAGGAGGACAGGGGAGAAACACCATATATTTT. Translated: CAWRGGQGRNTIYF.